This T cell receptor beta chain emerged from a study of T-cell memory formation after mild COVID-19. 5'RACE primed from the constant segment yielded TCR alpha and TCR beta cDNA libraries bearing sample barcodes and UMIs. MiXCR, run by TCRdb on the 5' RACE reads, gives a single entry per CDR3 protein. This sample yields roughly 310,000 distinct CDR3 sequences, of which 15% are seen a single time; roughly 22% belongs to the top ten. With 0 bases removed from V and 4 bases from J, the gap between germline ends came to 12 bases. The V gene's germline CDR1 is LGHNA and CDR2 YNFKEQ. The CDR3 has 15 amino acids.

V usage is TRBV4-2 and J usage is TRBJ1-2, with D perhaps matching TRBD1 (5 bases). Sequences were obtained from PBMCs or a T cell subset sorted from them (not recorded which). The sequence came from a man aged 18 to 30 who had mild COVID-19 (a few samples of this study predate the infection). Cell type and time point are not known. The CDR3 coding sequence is TGTGCCAGCAGCCAAGATCGTCAGGGACCCTATGGCTACACCTTC. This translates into CASSQDRQGPYGYTF.